Listed below are T cell receptor beta chains from one sample, sequenced in a study of cytomegalovirus exposure and HLA in healthy donors. The method was immunoSEQ multiplex PCR; TCRdb's version includes in-frame clones alone and lacks a portion of them. In total, the table holds some 150,000 clones. Sequencing used PBMCs. The receptors were gathered from a man aged 40-49 years in good health and CMV-seronegative. CDR3s leave out the opening cysteine and the closing phenylalanine or tryptophan. Fields, in order: CDR3 protein, V gene, J gene.

CDR3: ASSFYPGELF
V: TRBV7-3
J: TRBJ2-2

CDR3: ASSYHPRVLGDTGELF
V: TRBV6-7
J: TRBJ2-2

CDR3: ASSLDRQLTYEQY
V: TRBV5-5
J: TRBJ2-7

CDR3: ASSRAAGSTDTQY
V: TRBV2
J: TRBJ2-3

CDR3: ASSLDGDSLGGTEAF
V: TRBV11-2
J: TRBJ1-1

CDR3: ASSSTALANYGYT
V: TRBV25-1
J: TRBJ1-2

CDR3: ASSLTLLGTASEAF
V: TRBV7-2
J: TRBJ1-1

CDR3: ASSLRLAGGPDTQY
V: TRBV5-6
J: TRBJ2-3

CDR3: ASSLEPSPLH
V: TRBV7-2
J: TRBJ1-6

CDR3: AITQAAGGDTQY
V: TRBV10-3
J: TRBJ2-3

CDR3: ASSRDTYLDEQY
V: TRBV7-2
J: TRBJ2-7

CDR3: SVEERPGQGATEAF
V: TRBV29-1
J: TRBJ1-1

CDR3: SVEWENTGVMNTEAF
V: TRBV29-1
J: TRBJ1-1

CDR3: ASSQSGTGNTIY
V: TRBV6-1
J: TRBJ1-3

CDR3: ASSLYPQGNQPQH
V: TRBV7-2
J: TRBJ1-5

CDR3: ASGRGTSGGLYEQY
V: TRBV12-5
J: TRBJ2-7

CDR3: ASSLQVPTEAF
V: TRBV7-2
J: TRBJ1-1

CDR3: SAQDGSPAREKLF
V: TRBV29-1
J: TRBJ1-4

CDR3: ASSDNPGQGTEKLF
V: TRBV5-1
J: TRBJ1-4

CDR3: ATTGGLLTGELF
V: TRBV6-5
J: TRBJ2-2

CDR3: ASTKRTSGTDTQY
V: TRBV7-2
J: TRBJ2-3

CDR3: ASSLIGGRTDTQY
V: TRBV7-3
J: TRBJ2-3

CDR3: ASSQAGTGSNYGYT
V: TRBV4-2
J: TRBJ1-2

CDR3: ASSQEQQGGASPLH
V: TRBV4-2
J: TRBJ1-6

CDR3: ASSLRQFYEQY
V: TRBV7-2
J: TRBJ2-7

CDR3: ASSSGGTQY
V: TRBV7-6
J: TRBJ2-5

CDR3: ASSLVTKVGPNQPQH
V: TRBV28
J: TRBJ1-5

CDR3: ASSSRLWPSGYNEQF
V: TRBV19
J: TRBJ2-1

CDR3: ASSLGSPGSNQPQH
V: TRBV5-1
J: TRBJ1-5

CDR3: ASSVGAGGNQPQH
V: TRBV9
J: TRBJ1-5

CDR3: ASSALTSGGD
V: TRBV2
J: TRBJ2-7

CDR3: ASTSQGGGGANVLT
V: TRBV19
J: TRBJ2-6

CDR3: ASSQSAHGTATSPLH
V: TRBV7-8
J: TRBJ1-6

CDR3: ASSLSRASIYEQY
V: TRBV7-2
J: TRBJ2-7

CDR3: ASSSAGSGGQETQY
V: TRBV7-2
J: TRBJ2-5

CDR3: ASSTQGAFGNTIY
V: TRBV9
J: TRBJ1-3

CDR3: SVRDTEAF
V: TRBV29-1
J: TRBJ1-1

CDR3: ASRQPREGGELYEQY
V: TRBV2
J: TRBJ2-7